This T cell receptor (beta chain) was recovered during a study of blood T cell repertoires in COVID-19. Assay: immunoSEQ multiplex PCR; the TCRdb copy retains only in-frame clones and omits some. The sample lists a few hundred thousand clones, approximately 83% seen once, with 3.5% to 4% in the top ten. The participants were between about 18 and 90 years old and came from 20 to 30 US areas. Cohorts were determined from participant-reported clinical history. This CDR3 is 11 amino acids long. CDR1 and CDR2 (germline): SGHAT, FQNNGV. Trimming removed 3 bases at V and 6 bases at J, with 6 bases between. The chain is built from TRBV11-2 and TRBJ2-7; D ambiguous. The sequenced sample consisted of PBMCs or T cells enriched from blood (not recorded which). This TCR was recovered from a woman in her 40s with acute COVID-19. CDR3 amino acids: CASSFGPEQYF. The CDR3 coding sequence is TGTGCCAGCAGCTTCGGTCCCGAGCAGTACTTC. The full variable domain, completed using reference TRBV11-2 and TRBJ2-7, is EAGVAQSPRYKIIEKRQSVAFWCNPISGHATLYWYQQILGQGPKLLIQFQNNGVVDDSQLPKDRFSAERLKGVDSTLKIQPAKLEDSAVYLCASSFGPEQYFGPGTRLTVT.